Below, one T cell receptor beta chain is given with its context. This table comes from immunoSEQ multiplex PCR, and its TCRdb copy is limited to in-frame clones, with some not included. The table lists 45,000 to 65,000 clones, 88% of them singletons. CDR1 LNHDA and CDR2 SQIVND come from the germline V gene (reference sequence). With 10 bases removed from V and 2 bases from J, the gap between germline ends came to 12 bases. This CDR3 contains 13 residues. The data derive from a study of T cell responses to AZD1222 COVID-19 vaccine. The V and J genes are TRBV19 and TRBJ1-5; D is unclear. The input for sequencing was peripheral blood, taken on day 0 of AZD1222 vaccination. This receptor was obtained from an adult in good health. The CDR3 region is CATQTQRNQPQHF. CDR3 nucleotides: TGTGCCACGCAGACTCAGCGCAATCAGCCCCAGCATTTT.